Following are 27 T cell receptor beta chains from one sample sequenced in a study of T cell repertoires in cytomegalovirus infection (dated by TCRdb to about 2019). Interpreted using the paper, the treatment or condition label stands for: in vitro stimulation with specific CMV peptide epitopes to enrich CMV-specific T cells. No antigens are known for them. Sequencing was performed on an Illumina HiSeq 1500. The public reads were quality trimmed at Q25 with fastp and then assembled into clones with MiXCR by TCRdb, keeping productive beta chains. Rows merge per CDR3 protein into single entries with the most common DNA and genes. For this sample the table gives approximately 730,000 distinct CDR3 sequences, of which around 35% were detected only once. The ten largest clones take up about 20% of the sample. Sample: cultured PBMCs, taken from culture after CMV antigen stimulation. The receptors were gathered from a human donor in good health (CMV status not recorded). Some clones in this sample may be carry-over from other donors' samples.

The V gene is TRBV7-2, the J gene TRBJ1-2, with 10 positions matching TRBD1. V was clipped by 2 bases and J by 7 bases; unmatched bases: 4. Looked up from germline, CDR1 is SGHTA and CDR2 is FQGNSA. The CDR3 length is 14 residues. In DNA form, the CDR3 reads TGTGCCAGCAGCTTAATGACAGGGGGCACTGGCTACACCTTC. Its protein product is CASSLMTGGTGYTF.

This chain connects TRBV3-1 to TRBJ2-7; 7 bases map to TRBD1. The length of the CDR3 is 14 residues. J gave up 5 bases and V 3 bases, and 7 bases lay outside the gene matches. Germline CDR1 and CDR2: LGHDT and YNNKEL (reference sequence). The CDR3 nucleotides are TGTGCCAGCAGCCATGTGACAGGGATTAACGAGCAGTACTTC. It encodes CASSHVTGINEQYF.

The chain couples TRBV5-3 to TRBJ2-3; D is unresolved. TRBV5-3 is classed as an ORF, of uncertain function. The CDR3 has 13 residues. The germline V and J ends were trimmed by 8 bases and 2 bases, with 12 bases remaining between them. CDR3 sequence: CASSAFITDTQYF. Here the CDR3 DNA reads TGTGCCAGCAGCGCCTTTATCACAGATACGCAGTATTTT.

This clonotype has a handful of counts. This chain joins TRBV12-3 or TRBV12-4 and TRBJ2-1; D call uncertain. Deletions cut 2 bases from V and 7 bases from J, with 9 bases between. The CDR3 has 13 amino acids. CDR3 DNA: TGTGCCAGCAGTTTATCCTCACTTAATGAGCAGTTCTTC. Protein: CASSLSSLNEQFF.

This rearrangement joins TRBV6-1 to TRBJ1-6; the match to TRBD1 covers 7 bases. This CDR3 is 13 amino acids long. Germline CDR1 reads MNHNS; CDR2 reads SASEGT. Unmatched junction bases numbered 5, after V lost 5 bases and J lost 10 bases. The CDR3 loop is CASSQQGYSPLHF. The DNA for the CDR3 is TGTGCCAGCAGTCAACAGGGGTACTCACCCCTCCACTTT.

This clonotype was recorded a few times. V gene TRBV12-3 or TRBV12-4 combines with J gene TRBJ2-1, with 11 bases matching TRBD2. This CDR3 is 16 amino acids long. The V segment lost 4 bases and the J segment 6 bases; nucleotides outside the gene matches: 8. This chain's CDR3 is CASSSLLAGDFNEQFF. The CDR3 bases are TGTGCCAGCAGTTCCCTACTAGCGGGAGATTTCAATGAGCAGTTCTTC.

The gene calls are TRBV6-1 and TRBJ1-2; D is possibly TRBD1 (6 bases). The CDR3 length is 13 residues. Deletions cut 6 bases from V and 1 base from J, with 9 bases between. In germline, CDR1 is MNHNS, CDR2 SASEGT. The CDR3 sequence: CASRYRVNYGYTF. The CDR3 coding sequence is TGTGCCAGCAGGTACAGGGTTAACTATGGCTACACCTTC.

The rearrangement uses TRBV28 and TRBJ2-4, with 7 bases matching TRBD1. V lost 6 bases, J lost 1 base, and 6 bases stayed unmatched. The length of the CDR3 is 15 residues. Germline CDR1 reads MDHEN; CDR2 reads SYDVKM. CDR3 DNA: TGTGCCAGCAGCCCACAGGGGCGCGCCAAAAACATTCAGTACTTC. Protein product: CASSPQGRAKNIQYF.

CDR3 nucleotide sequence: TGTGCCAGCAGTTTAATGGTAGCCACTGAAGCTTTCTTT. Translated, it gives CASSLMVATEAFF. The J gene is TRBJ1-1, the V gene TRBV12-3 or TRBV12-4; no definite D call. Deletions cut 2 bases from V and 4 bases from J, with 8 bases between. This CDR3 comprises 13 residues.

The CDR3 here is CSAREAGSQPQHF. CDR3 nucleotides: TGCAGTGCTAGAGAGGCTGGGAGTCAGCCCCAGCATTTT. The chain recombines TRBV20-1 with TRBJ1-5; D remains unclear. With 0 bases removed from V and 6 bases from J, the gap between germline ends came to 9 bases. The CDR3 covers 13 residues. The germline gives CDR1 DFQATT, CDR2 SNEGSKA (reference sequence).

This clonotype was counted ten times or more. The chain is built from TRBV7-6 and TRBJ1-6; a weak D match, TRBD1 (6 bases). From germline, CDR1 is SGHVS and CDR2 FNYEAQ. V was cut by 4 bases and J by 10 bases, with 11 bases left in between. The CDR3 spans 13 residues. The CDR3, as DNA: TGTGCCAGCAGCTCCAACAGGGACTCACCCCTCCACTTT. It codes for CASSSNRDSPLHF.

This clonotype was seen just once. The rearrangement uses TRBV9 and TRBJ1-1; the D gene is possibly TRBD1 (5 bases). This CDR3 region has 15 residues. CDR1 is SGDLS and CDR2 is YYNGEE in the germline V gene. V lost 0 bases and J 4 bases, leaving 13 bases between the germline ends. The CDR3 DNA is TGTGCCAGCAGCGTAGGCGCAGGGAGGTCCACTGAAGCTTTCTTT. Translating gives CASSVGAGRSTEAFF.

V usage is TRBV5-6 and J usage is TRBJ2-7, with TRBD1 identical over 8 bases. Germline CDR1 and CDR2: SGHDT and YYEEEE. With V trimmed by 4 bases and J by 3 bases, 6 bases remained unmatched. The CDR3 contains 14 residues. CDR3: CASSPKDRDYEQYF. The CDR3 DNA is TGTGCCAGCAGCCCAAAGGACAGGGACTACGAGCAGTACTTC.

The CDR3 DNA sequence: TGTGCCAGCAGGACAGGGATCTCCTACGAGCAGTACTTC. Encoded protein: CASRTGISYEQYF. The rearrangement links TRBV5-6 to TRBJ2-7; 7 nucleotides align to TRBD1. The CDR3 consists of 13 residues. V lost 5 bases and J lost 0; bases outside the gene matches: 2. The germline CDR1 and CDR2 sequences are SGHDT and YYEEEE.

Ten or more counts support this clonotype. The CDR3 spells CASSLAFSGRQETQYF. In nucleotides, the CDR3 is TGTGCCAGCAGCTTAGCGTTTAGCGGGAGGCAAGAGACCCAGTACTTC. The rearrangement joins TRBV7-2 to TRBJ2-5, with 10 positions matching TRBD2. Germline CDR1 and CDR2: SGHTA and FQGNSA. This CDR3 contains 16 residues. Trimming took 0 bases from V and 2 from J; bases not matched to a gene: 3.

V is TRBV18 and J is TRBJ2-2; possible D gene TRBD1, 6 bases. V was pared by 2 bases and J by 6 bases, with 16 bases between. Per germline, CDR1 KGHSH and CDR2 LQKENI. The CDR3 is 16 residues long. CDR3 DNA: TGTGCCAGCTCACCAATAAGGACAGCACGATCCGGGGAGCTGTTTTTT. Its translation is CASSPIRTARSGELFF. Supplemented by reference TRBV18 and TRBJ2-2, the full variable domain reads NAGVMQNPRHLVRRRGQEARLRCSPMKGHSHVYWYRQLPEEGLKFMVYLQKENIIDESGMPKERFSAEFPKEGPSILRIQQVVRGDSAAYFCASSPIRTARSGELFFGEGSRLTVL.

Note on this clonotype: At one end, the junction sequence differs from germline, possibly due to a read error. This sequence joins TRBV9 and TRBJ2-7, with D unresolved. Germline V lookup: CDR1 SGDLS, CDR2 YYNGEE. This CDR3 is built from 15 residues. Written as DNA, the CDR3 is TGTGCCAGCACTCCCCACCAAGACACCAGGTACGGGCAGTACTTC. This sequence encodes CASTPHQDTRYGQYF.

This clonotype was found many times. The genes are TRBV6-5 and TRBJ1-2; D call uncertain. The CDR3 extends over 10 amino acids. Germline V lookup: CDR1 MNHEY, CDR2 SVGAGI. Trimming cost V 6 bases and J 4 bases, with 3 bases left between them. This chain's CDR3 is CASRGYGYTF. The CDR3 DNA is TGTGCCAGCAGGGGCTATGGCTACACCTTC.

This chain uses TRBV28 with TRBJ1-5, with D perhaps TRBD1 (5 bases). Germline values: CDR1 MDHEN, CDR2 SYDVKM. CDR3 size: 15 residues. Trimming removed 3 bases from V and 0 bases from J, with 9 bases in between. In DNA form, the CDR3 reads TGTGCCAGCAGTTTTACGGGGGTTAGCAATCAGCCCCAGCATTTT. As protein: CASSFTGVSNQPQHF.

This clonotype turned up a few times. This chain connects TRBV28 to TRBJ2-3, with TRBD2 identical over 8 bases. V shed 1 base and J 6 bases; nucleotides not matched to a gene: 9. Germline lookup yields CDR1 MDHEN and CDR2 SYDVKM. The CDR3 loop spans 16 amino acids. CDR3 in amino acids: CASSLSPAGDADTQYF. In DNA form, the CDR3 reads TGTGCCAGCAGTTTATCCCCAGCGGGAGATGCCGATACGCAGTATTTT. Drawing the rest from reference TRBV28 and TRBJ2-3, the complete variable domain is DVKVTQSSRYLVKRTGEKVFLECVQDMDHENMFWYRQDPGLGLRLIYFSYDVKMKEKGDIPEGYSVSREKKERFSLILESASTNQTSMYLCASSLSPAGDADTQYFGPGTRLTVL.

This clonotype was recorded only once. The V call is TRBV3-1, the J call TRBJ1-2; no reliable D call. Trimming left V 2 bases short and J 5 bases short, with 15 bases between. Looked up from germline, CDR1 is LGHDT and CDR2 is YNNKEL (reference sequence). This CDR3 has 15 residues. In DNA form, the CDR3 reads TGTGCCAGCAGCCAATCCTGGAAGGACGGGTATGGCTACACCTTC. Translating it yields CASSQSWKDGYGYTF. The entire variable domain, with the rest obtained from reference TRBV3-1 and TRBJ1-2, is as follows: DTAVSQTPKYLVTQMGNDKSIKCEQNLGHDTMYWYKQDSKKFLKIMFSYNNKELIINETVPNRFSPKSPDKAHLNLHINSLELGDSAVYFCASSQSWKDGYGYTFGSGTRLTVV.

V usage is TRBV7-2 and J usage is TRBJ1-2; D ambiguous. The CDR3 is made up of 13 amino acids. The V gene's germline CDR1 is SGHTA and CDR2 FQGNSA. V was trimmed by 1 base and J by 8 bases, leaving 11 bases between them. The CDR3: CASSLDVWPGYTF. The DNA of the CDR3 is TGTGCCAGCAGCTTAGATGTTTGGCCAGGCTACACCTTC. The entire variable domain, with the rest obtained from reference TRBV7-2 and TRBJ1-2, is as follows: GAGVSQSPSNKVTEKGKDVELRCDPISGHTALYWYRQSLGQGLEFLIYFQGNSAPDKSGLPSDRFSAERTGGSVSTLTIQRTQQEDSAVYLCASSLDVWPGYTFGSGTRLTVV.

J is TRBJ1-4 and V is TRBV7-2; D not resolved. V lost 5 bases and J lost 5, with 12 bases in between. The CDR3 covers 14 residues. Germline V CDR1 and CDR2: SGHTA, FQGNSA. CDR3 bases: TGTGCCAGCAGCCCTTCGGCGGGGAATGAAAAACTGTTTTTT. It codes for CASSPSAGNEKLFF.

This clonotype was seen only a few times. The chain is built from TRBV7-6 and TRBJ2-7; D ambiguous. Deletions cut 2 bases from V and 6 bases from J, with 8 bases between. Germline V gene sequence: CDR1 SGHVS, CDR2 FNYEAQ. The CDR3 consists of 12 residues. Here the CDR3 reads CASSLTESEQYF. As DNA, the CDR3 is TGTGCCAGCAGCTTAACGGAGTCCGAGCAGTACTTC.

This clonotype was recorded at least ten times. The V and J genes are TRBV12-3 or TRBV12-4 and TRBJ1-5; D is perhaps TRBD1 (6 bases). V was cut by 4 bases and J by 5 bases, with 24 bases left in between. This CDR3 contains 18 residues. CDR3 in amino acids: CASSSGAGDISFDQPQHF. As DNA, the CDR3 is TGTGCCAGCAGTTCCGGGGCAGGGGACATTTCATTCGATCAGCCCCAGCATTTT.

The gene calls are TRBV5-3 and TRBJ2-3; tentatively, D is TRBD1 (6 bases). TRBV5-3 is identified as an open reading frame with a role that is uncertain. This CDR3 comprises 14 residues. V lost 9 bases, J lost 0 bases, and 14 bases lay in between. In DNA, the CDR3 is TGTGCCACCTCACAGGGCAGTAGCACAGATACGCAGTATTTT. Its translation: CATSQGSSTDTQYF.

The chain links TRBV20-1 to TRBJ2-3; 8 positions agree with TRBD2. With V trimmed by 3 bases and J by 2 bases, 1 base remained unmatched. This CDR3 is built from 13 residues. Germline V lookup: CDR1 DFQATT, CDR2 SNEGSKA (reference sequence). The CDR3 coding sequence is TGCAGTGCTAGTAGCGGGACCACAGATACGCAGTATTTT. It is translated as CSASSGTTDTQYF.